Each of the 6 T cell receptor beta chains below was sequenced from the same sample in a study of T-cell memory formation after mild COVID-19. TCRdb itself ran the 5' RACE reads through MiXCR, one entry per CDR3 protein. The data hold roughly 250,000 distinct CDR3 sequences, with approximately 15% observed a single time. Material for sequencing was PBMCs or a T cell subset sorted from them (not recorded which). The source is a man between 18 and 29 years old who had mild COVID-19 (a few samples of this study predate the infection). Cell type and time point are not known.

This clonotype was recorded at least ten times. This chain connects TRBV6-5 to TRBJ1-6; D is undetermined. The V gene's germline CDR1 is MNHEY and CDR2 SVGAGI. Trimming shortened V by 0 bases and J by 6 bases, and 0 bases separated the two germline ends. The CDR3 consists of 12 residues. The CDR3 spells CASSYSNSPLHF. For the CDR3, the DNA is TGTGCCAGCAGTTACTCTAATTCACCCCTCCACTTT.

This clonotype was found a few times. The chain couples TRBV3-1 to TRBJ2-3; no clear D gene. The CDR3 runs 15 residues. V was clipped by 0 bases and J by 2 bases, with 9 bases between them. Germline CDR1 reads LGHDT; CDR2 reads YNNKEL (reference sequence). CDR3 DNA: TGTGCCAGCAGCCAAGAGTGGAAGGACACAGATACGCAGTATTTT. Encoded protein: CASSQEWKDTDTQYF.

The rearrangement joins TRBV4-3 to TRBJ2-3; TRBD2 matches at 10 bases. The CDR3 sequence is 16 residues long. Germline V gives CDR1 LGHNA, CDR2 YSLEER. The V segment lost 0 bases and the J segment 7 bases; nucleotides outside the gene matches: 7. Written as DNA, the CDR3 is TGCGCCAGCAGCCAAGAAATAGCGGGGGGACCCTATACGCAGTATTTT. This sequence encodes CASSQEIAGGPYTQYF.

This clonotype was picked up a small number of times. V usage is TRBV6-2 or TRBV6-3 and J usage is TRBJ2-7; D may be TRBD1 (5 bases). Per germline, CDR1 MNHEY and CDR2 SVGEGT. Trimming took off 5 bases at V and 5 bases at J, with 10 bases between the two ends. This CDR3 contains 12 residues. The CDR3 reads CASSKRGHEQYV. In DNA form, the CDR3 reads TGTGCCAGCAGTAAAAGGGGCCACGAGCAGTACGTC.

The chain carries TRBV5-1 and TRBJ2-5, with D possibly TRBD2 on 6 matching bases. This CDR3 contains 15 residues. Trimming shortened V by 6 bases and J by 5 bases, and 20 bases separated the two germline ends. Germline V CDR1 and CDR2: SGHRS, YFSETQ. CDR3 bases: TGCGCCAGCACCCTGGGCACTGGGGGGTACGAGACCCAGTACTTC. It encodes CASTLGTGGYETQYF.

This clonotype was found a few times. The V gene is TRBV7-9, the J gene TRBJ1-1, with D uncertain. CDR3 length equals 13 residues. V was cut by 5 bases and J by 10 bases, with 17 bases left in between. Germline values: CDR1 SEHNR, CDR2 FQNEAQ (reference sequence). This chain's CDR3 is CASSNQRSLGAFF. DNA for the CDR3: TGTGCCAGCAGCAATCAGAGATCCCTTGGAGCTTTCTTT.